This TCR beta chain was identified during a study of human T cells and chemical hapten exposure. Trimming pared 8 bases from V and 0 bases from J, leaving 8 bases between. Germline CDR1 is MNHEY and CDR2 is SVGEGT. CDR3 length: 12 residues. One entry per CDR3 protein results from TCRdb running MiXCR on the RACE reads. Here the sample spans about 80,000 distinct CDR3 sequences, around a tenth being singletons. The time point: patch test 2, 6 weeks after DPC sensitization. This sample's treatment: therapeutic diphenylcyclopropenone sensitization with weekly scalp DPC. Extraction of total RNA was performed on unfractionated whole blood. This clonotype was seen repeatedly, ten times or more.

The clonotype originates from a man aged 18 to 30 with alopecia areata. Some clones in this sample may be carry-over from other donors' samples. This sample comprised whole blood, obtained in connection with sensitization to the hapten diphenylcyclopropenone (DPC). The chain joins TRBV6-2 or TRBV6-3 to TRBJ2-7; D not resolved. As DNA, the CDR3 is TGTGCCAGCGCGCGGAGCTCCTACGAGCAGTACTTC. Its protein product is CASARSSYEQYF.